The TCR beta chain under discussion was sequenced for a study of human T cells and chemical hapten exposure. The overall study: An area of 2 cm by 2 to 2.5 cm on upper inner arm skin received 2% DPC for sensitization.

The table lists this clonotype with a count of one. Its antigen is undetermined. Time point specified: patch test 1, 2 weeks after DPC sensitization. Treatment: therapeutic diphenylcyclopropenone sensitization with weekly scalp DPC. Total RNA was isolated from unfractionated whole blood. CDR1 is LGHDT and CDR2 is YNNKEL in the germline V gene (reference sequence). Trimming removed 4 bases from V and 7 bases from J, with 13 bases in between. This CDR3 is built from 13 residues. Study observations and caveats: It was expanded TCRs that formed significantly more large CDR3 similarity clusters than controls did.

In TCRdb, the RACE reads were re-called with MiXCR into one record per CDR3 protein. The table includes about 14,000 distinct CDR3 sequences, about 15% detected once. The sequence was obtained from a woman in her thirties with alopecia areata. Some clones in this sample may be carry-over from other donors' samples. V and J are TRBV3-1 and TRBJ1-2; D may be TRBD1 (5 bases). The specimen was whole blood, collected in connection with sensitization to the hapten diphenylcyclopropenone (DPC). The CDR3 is CASSPPSGIGYTF. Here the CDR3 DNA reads TGTGCCAGCAGCCCACCTTCAGGGATTGGCTACACCTTC.